This T cell receptor (beta chain) was profiled in a study of blood T cell repertoires in COVID-19 (dated by TCRdb to 2018 to 2021). Study-wide context: Samples from collaborators originated in the United States, Italy and Spain and spanned both the acute and convalescent phases of COVID-19. The material from the prospective study consisted of cDNA or gDNA derived from T cells, B-cell-depleted T cells, or PBMCs. Subjects who had been exposed to COVID-19, were actively infected with it, or had recovered from it provided the deeply sampled blood TCRbeta repertoires that made up the dataset. The repertoires were made available in a free public database intended to serve as a resource for research on the immune response to SARS-CoV-2. The samples were drawn from two sources: the first 160 participants of the ongoing ImmuneRACE study, and about 1,300 subjects contributed by 6 global collaborators. The sample metadata nearly always contained a de-identified subject ID, COVID-19 status, age in years and sex. Where HLA class I and class II types were available, the types were taken from metadata supplied by the sample provider, not from assay-based typing.

Each collaborating institution followed its own protocols to collect whole blood in K2EDTA tubes. For TCRbeta analysis, collaborators shipped samples as frozen whole blood, isolated PBMCs, or DNA extracted from either of those sample types. The full study reports these points: The quantity of clinical and demographic metadata differed by source and by participant and was supplied without curation.

Remarks on this clone: Its antigen specificity is not known. No quality values exist for individual bases; no much larger clone is one base distant.

The immunoSEQ Assay, a bias-controlled multiplex PCR, was used to amplify TCRbeta CDR3 regions from genomic DNA. As for how the authors treated the data: Nucleated cell counts per sample were estimated from amplification of reference gene primers within the assay. To quantify the absolute abundance of each unique TCRbeta CDR3 rearrangement, sequence reads were collapsed and filtered. For each sample, productive Simpson clonality was calculated by taking the square root of Simpson's diversity index across productive rearrangements. TCRdb carries this immuneACCESS record with in-frame sequences only. Its versions omit some clonotypes, under half of them owing to an unresolved V gene in the studies checked, with the rest unexplained. V, J and clone size are taken as reported in that table, and D and trimming were inferred from the DNA itself. For this sample there are roughly 180,000 clones; 86% appear just once. The biggest ten clones account for less than 3.5% of the sample.

Via the germline V gene, CDR1 is SNHLY and CDR2 FYNNEI. The CDR3 numbers 17 residues from cysteine through phenylalanine. Only the CDR3 DNA is retained, 51 bases long and in frame from the first base. At the junction V is shortened by 1 base and J by 3 bases; bases outside the gene matches: 6. Here the chain combines TRBV2 and TRBJ2-2, with 9 junctional bases fitting TRBD1. The sequence derives from a woman in her 30s with active or convalescent COVID-19. Sequencing used peripheral blood. The encoded CDR3 is CASSEEMDRGYTGELFF. The DNA sequence reads TGTGCCAGCAGTGAAGAGATGGACAGGGGATACACCGGGGAGCTGTTTTTT.